Listed below are T cell receptor beta chains from one sample, sequenced in a study of blood T cell repertoires in COVID-19. Here immunoSEQ multiplex PCR was the method, and the copy in TCRdb shows in-frame clones only, minus some. The sample has 150,000 to 200,000 clones, under 90% seen once; the top ten hold 5.5% to 8.5%. Material for sequencing was peripheral blood. The receptors were gathered from a man aged 55 to 69 with acute or convalescent COVID-19. Each CDR3 is given with its conserved first and last residue. Fields, in order: J gene, clone size, D gene, V gene, CDR3 protein, CDR3 DNA. A D gene is named only where the DNA matches it firmly. Only part of the rows carry a size: once, few, many, or a class if the clone is expanded.

>TRBJ1-1|NA|NA|TRBV19
CASSMRGSQEAFF
TGTGCCAGTAGTATGCGAGGGTCCCAAGAAGCTTTCTTT
>TRBJ1-2|few|TRBD1|TRBV4-3
CASSQNRGRYGYTF
TGCGCCAGCAGCCAAAACAGGGGGCGGTATGGCTACACCTTC
>TRBJ2-7|NA|TRBD2|TRBV2
CASSGGSSGTYEQYF
TGTGCCAGCAGTGGAGGTTCTAGCGGGACCTACGAGCAGTACTTC
>TRBJ1-1|NA|NA|TRBV6-2/TRBV6-3
CASSYSHGTEAFF
TGTGCCAGCAGTTACTCTCACGGGACTGAAGCTTTCTTT
>TRBJ2-2|NA|NA|TRBV5-1
CASSRWAGLGNGELFF
TGCGCCAGCAGTCGATGGGCGGGATTAGGAAACGGGGAGCTGTTTTTT
>TRBJ1-4|NA|TRBD1|TRBV19
CASSIEGLGYRGTEKLFF
TGTGCCAGTAGTATTGAAGGTTTGGGGTACAGGGGGACTGAAAAACTGTTTTTT
>TRBJ2-1|NA|TRBD1|TRBV2
CASKSIGQDKNYNEQFF
TGTGCCAGCAAATCGATCGGACAGGATAAAAACTACAATGAGCAGTTCTTC
>TRBJ1-5|NA|NA|TRBV7-9
CASSWGGYSNQPQHF
TGTGCCAGCAGCTGGGGGGGGTATAGCAATCAGCCCCAGCATTTT
>TRBJ1-1|NA|NA|TRBV3-1/TRBV3-2
CASSPDNLNTEAFF
TGTGCCAGCAGCCCGGACAACTTGAACACTGAAGCTTTCTTT
>TRBJ2-3|once|NA|TRBV6-2/TRBV6-3
CASSPRGAGTDTQYF
TGTGCCAGCAGTCCCCGGGGGGCGGGCACAGATACGCAGTATTTT
>TRBJ2-1|NA|NA|TRBV6-4
CASRSSGTSYNEQFF
TGTGCCAGCAGAAGTAGCGGAACCTCCTACAATGAGCAGTTCTTC
>TRBJ1-5|NA|TRBD1|TRBV2
CASSGDRGRWQPQHF
TGTGCCAGCAGTGGGGACAGGGGGCGGTGGCAGCCCCAGCATTTT
>TRBJ1-4|NA|NA|TRBV6-5
CASGQRDEKLFF
TGTGCCAGCGGACAGAGAGATGAAAAACTGTTTTTT
>TRBJ1-4|few|NA|TRBV5-6
CASSGAGAYALSEKLFF
TGTGCCAGCAGCGGGGCAGGGGCATATGCCCTGAGTGAAAAACTGTTTTTT
>TRBJ1-5|NA|NA|TRBV6-5
CASRRDAISNQPQHF
TGTGCCAGCAGGCGGGACGCCATTAGCAATCAGCCCCAGCATTTT
>TRBJ2-5|NA|TRBD2|TRBV5-1
CASSDLAGVKNQQETQYF
TGCGCCAGCAGCGACCTAGCGGGCGTCAAGAACCAACAAGAGACCCAGTACTTC
>TRBJ1-2|NA|TRBD1|TRBV30
CAWGLGQGDGYTF
TGTGCCTGGGGGTTGGGACAGGGAGATGGCTACACCTTC
>TRBJ2-5|NA|NA|TRBV6-2/TRBV6-3
CASSYSRGGVETQYF
TGTGCCAGCAGTTACAGCCGAGGCGGGGTCGAGACCCAGTACTTC